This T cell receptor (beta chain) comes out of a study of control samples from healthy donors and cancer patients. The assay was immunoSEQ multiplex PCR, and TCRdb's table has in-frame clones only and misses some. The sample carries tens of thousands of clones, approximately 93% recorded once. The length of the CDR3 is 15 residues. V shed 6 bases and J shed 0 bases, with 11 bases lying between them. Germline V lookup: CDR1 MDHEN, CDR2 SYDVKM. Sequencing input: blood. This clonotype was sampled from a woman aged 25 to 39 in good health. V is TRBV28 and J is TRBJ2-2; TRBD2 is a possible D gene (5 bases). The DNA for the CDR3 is TGTGCCAGCAGCTTAGGACTGACGAACACCGGGGAGCTGTTTTTT. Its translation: CASSLGLTNTGELFF.